Below, 15 T cell receptor beta chains from the same sample are listed, as sequenced in a study of beta chain features in type 1 diabetes. Expressed TCRB transcripts were sequenced because the isolated RNA had all been reverse transcribed beforehand. Using immunoSEQ multiplex PCR, the repertoire was profiled, and TCRdb retains in-frame clones only, with some absent. Of 15,000 to 20,000 clones in the sample, about 53% were seen once. Specimen: stem cell memory CD4+ T cells from blood. These receptors originate from a young man in good health.

This rearrangement joins TRBV7-2 to TRBJ2-7, with D maybe TRBD1 (6 bases). The V gene's germline CDR1 is SGHTA and CDR2 FQGNSA. The CDR3 is made up of 13 amino acids. Trimming left V 3 bases short and J 2 bases short, with 8 bases between. The CDR3 region is CASSFDRTYEQYF. The CDR3, as DNA: TGTGCCAGCAGCTTCGACAGGACCTACGAGCAGTACTTC. Full variable domain (outside the CDR3, taken from reference TRBV7-2 and TRBJ2-7): GAGVSQSPSNKVTEKGKDVELRCDPISGHTALYWYRQSLGQGLEFLIYFQGNSAPDKSGLPSDRFSAERTGGSVSTLTIQRTQQEDSAVYLCASSFDRTYEQYFGPGTRLTVT.

The chain carries TRBV7-9 and TRBJ1-5, with D perhaps TRBD1 (5 bases). With 1 base removed from V and 2 bases from J, the gap between germline ends came to 9 bases. The CDR3 is 15 amino acids. Germline CDR1 and CDR2: SEHNR and FQNEAQ (reference sequence). CDR3 sequence reads: CASSLGQGRNQPQHF. For the CDR3, the DNA is TGTGCCAGCAGCTTAGGGCAGGGCCGCAATCAGCCCCAGCATTTT.

The CDR3 DNA is TGTGCCAGCAGTTTAGGTTCCGGGGGCTATGGCTACACCTTC. This encodes CASSLGSGGYGYTF. The chain couples TRBV28 to TRBJ1-2, with D maybe TRBD1 (5 bases). This CDR3 contains 14 residues. V was trimmed by 2 bases and J by 4 bases, leaving 11 bases between them. Germline values: CDR1 MDHEN, CDR2 SYDVKM.

This clone has only one observation. This sequence joins TRBV5-5 and TRBJ1-4; D not certain. V gave up 3 bases and J gave up 6 bases, with 12 bases separating them. This CDR3 region has 14 residues. Germline CDR1 is SGHKS and CDR2 is YYEKEE (reference sequence). CDR3 sequence (DNA): TGTGCCAGCAGCTGGCAACGGGGTGATGAAAAACTGTTTTTT. Translation gives CASSWQRGDEKLFF.

This chain connects TRBV10-3 to TRBJ2-2; no clear D. There are 16 residues in the CDR3. V was clipped by 5 bases and J by 6 bases, with 19 bases between them. CDR1 is ENHRY and CDR2 is SYGVKD in the germline V gene. CDR3 amino acids: CAISFSEARVAGELFF. The CDR3 region has the DNA TGTGCCATCAGTTTCTCTGAAGCGCGAGTGGCCGGGGAGCTGTTTTTT.

Only a few counts were recorded for this clone. The rearrangement links TRBV7-2 to TRBJ2-3, with 10 bases aligning to TRBD2. V was clipped by 5 bases and J by 3 bases; unmatched bases: 11. The CDR3 extends over 17 amino acids. Germline lookup yields CDR1 SGHTA and CDR2 FQGNSA. CDR3 sequence: CASSPTPASGRTDTQYF. CDR3 DNA: TGTGCCAGCAGCCCCACCCCAGCTAGCGGGAGAACAGATACGCAGTATTTT.

This clone has more than one count but fewer than ten. The chain uses TRBV6-4 and TRBJ2-2; 10 bases line up with TRBD1. The germline CDR1 and CDR2 sequences are MRHNA and SNTAGT. The V gene end was trimmed by 7 bases and the J gene end by 4 bases; junction bases not matched to a gene: 6. This CDR3 spans 15 amino acids. The CDR3 is CASKMDRGSTGELFF. Here the CDR3 DNA reads TGTGCCAGCAAAATGGACAGGGGGAGCACCGGGGAGCTGTTTTTT.

The chain joins TRBV25-1 to TRBJ1-1; no definite D call. The V gene lost 3 bases and the J gene lost 5 bases, with 7 bases spanning the gap. The CDR3 contains 12 residues. Germline V CDR1 and CDR2: MGHDK, SYGVNS. The CDR3, as DNA: TGTGCCAGCAGTGAGGGGAGAACTGAAGCTTTCTTT. This codes for CASSEGRTEAFF.

The chain links TRBV28 to TRBJ2-7, with 11 bases that match TRBD1. CDR1 MDHEN and CDR2 SYDVKM come from the germline V gene. V was clipped by 6 bases and J by 6 bases; unmatched bases: 10. CDR3 length: 15 amino acids. The CDR3 DNA reads as TGTGCCAGCAGCCCCGCCCGGGACAGGGGGGTCGAGCAGTACTTC. Its protein is CASSPARDRGVEQYF.

This clone was picked up a small number of times. V gene TRBV7-9 combines with J gene TRBJ2-5, with a tentative D call TRBD2 (5 bases). The length of the CDR3 is 13 residues. The V end lost 5 bases, the J end lost 3 bases, and 10 bases lay between the germline ends. Germline V gene lookup returns CDR1 SEHNR and CDR2 FQNEAQ (reference sequence). This CDR3 reads CASSRPGKETQYF. CDR3 bases: TGTGCCAGCAGCCGACCGGGGAAAGAGACCCAGTACTTC.

This chain links TRBV7-9 with TRBJ1-2; possible D gene TRBD1, 5 bases. CDR1 SEHNR and CDR2 FQNEAQ come from the germline V gene (reference sequence). The CDR3 is made up of 13 amino acids. The V and J ends lost 5 bases and 1 base respectively, with 8 bases between them. The CDR3 protein is CASSQDSNYGYTF. CDR3 DNA: TGTGCCAGCAGCCAAGACAGTAACTATGGCTACACCTTC.

The sample holds a few counts of this clone. The gene calls are TRBV6-5 and TRBJ2-7; 7 nucleotides agree with TRBD1. CDR1 is MNHEY, CDR2 SVGAGI, per germline. The CDR3 is made up of 14 amino acids. Losses at the gene ends were 0 bases for V and 7 bases for J; bases not matched to a gene: 6. CDR3 in amino acids: CASSYSTGSREQYF. CDR3 in DNA: TGTGCCAGCAGTTACTCGACAGGGTCGCGTGAGCAGTACTTC.

This clone was found a few times. CDR3 protein: CAISVGGSSTYEQYF. As DNA, the CDR3 is TGTGCCATCAGTGTTGGGGGGTCCAGTACCTACGAGCAGTACTTC. The chain has TRBV10-3 and TRBJ2-7, with D tentatively TRBD2 (6 bases). Trimming cost V 4 bases and J 2 bases, with 15 bases left between them. CDR1 and CDR2 (germline): ENHRY, SYGVKD. The CDR3 is made up of 15 amino acids.

The CDR3 region is CASSTRLAGDQETQYF. The DNA for the CDR3 is TGTGCCAGTAGTACCAGACTAGCGGGGGACCAAGAGACCCAGTACTTC. The gene calls are TRBV19 and TRBJ2-5; 12 nucleotides line up with TRBD2. V lost 4 bases and J lost 0; bases outside the gene matches: 3. CDR3 length: 16 residues. Germline CDR1 is LNHDA and CDR2 is SQIVND (reference sequence).

The chain uses TRBV19 and TRBJ1-2, with 8 bases that match TRBD1. Germline CDR1 reads LNHDA; CDR2 reads SQIVND (reference sequence). The CDR3 runs to 15 residues. With V trimmed by 0 bases and J by 4 bases, 4 bases remained unmatched. In DNA, the CDR3 is TGTGCCAGTAGTATAGACGCACAGGGGGGCTATGGCTACACCTTC. Residues: CASSIDAQGGYGYTF.